The 21 T cell receptor beta chains listed next were all sequenced from one sample in a study of T cells expressing NK-cell markers (dated by TCRdb to 2020 to 2022). Libraries were constructed by 5' RACE. The listed sequencing device is Illumina HiSeq 2000. The reads went through TCRdb reprocessing, and each CDR3 protein sequence gets one entry with no DNA. This sample's clone table shows 400,000 to 450,000 distinct CDR3 sequences. Together, the top ten hold 7.3% of the sample. The specimen sequenced was blood T cells: a sorted CD56 or NKG2C T cell subset, CD4+ or CD8+ T cells, or bulk PBMC T cells (not recorded which). The receptors shown here come from a woman aged 18 to 75 in good health.

The V gene is TRBV19, the J gene TRBJ2-1; TCRdb picks TRBD2, but there is no DNA to check that call. Germline CDR1 and CDR2: LNHDA and SQIVND (reference sequence). The CDR3 has 13 amino acids. CDR3 region: CASSPGDSAKQFF.

The J gene is TRBJ2-1, the V gene TRBV12-3 or TRBV12-4; as DNA is missing, the TRBD2 call by TCRdb cannot be tested. The CDR3 length is 12 residues. The chain's CDR3 is CASSFQRVEQFF.

CDR3 loop: CASSPDSYTGANVLTF. The chain employs TRBV5-5 and TRBJ2-6; TCRdb gives TRBD1 as the D gene, but with no DNA this cannot be confirmed. Per the germline V gene, CDR1 is SGHKS and CDR2 is YYEKEE (reference sequence). CDR3 size: 16 residues.

This chain joins TRBV6-2 or TRBV6-3 and TRBJ2-5; no DNA is available, so the TRBD1 call from TCRdb remains unchecked. CDR3 length: 14 residues. Per the germline V gene, CDR1 is MNHEY and CDR2 is SVGEGT. The CDR3 sequence is CASTPLASRGTQYF.

The chain carries TRBV20-1 and TRBJ1-1. Germline lookup yields CDR1 DFQATT and CDR2 SNEGSKA (reference sequence). CDR3 length: 16 residues. CDR3 protein: CSAKDRVRSTRGEAFF.

This chain connects TRBV5-4 to TRBJ1-1; TCRdb names TRBD1, which stays unverified in the absence of DNA. Looked up from germline, CDR1 is SGHNT and CDR2 is YYREEE (reference sequence). The CDR3 is 14 amino acids. The CDR3 loop is CASSGWDSAVEAFF.

The CDR3: CSVAGQGSGIWDTQYF. The rearrangement joins TRBV29-1 to TRBJ2-3; the TCRdb D gene call, TRBD1, has no DNA to confirm it. Germline CDR1 SQVTM, CDR2 ANQGSEA. The CDR3 runs to 16 residues.

The chain employs TRBV20-1 and TRBJ2-5; TCRdb picks TRBD2, but there is no DNA to check that call. The CDR3 loop spans 16 amino acids. Germline loops: CDR1 DFQATT, CDR2 SNEGSKA (reference sequence). CDR3 sequence reads: CSAPGTSGDPQETQYF.

The chain uses TRBV12-5 and TRBJ2-1; the D gene TCRdb calls, TRBD2, cannot be checked with no DNA. The germline CDR1 and CDR2 sequences are LGHNT and FRNRAP. This CDR3 spans 17 amino acids. Here the CDR3 reads CASGLGLAGFSYNEQFF.

The J gene is TRBJ2-7, the V gene TRBV5-6; TCRdb's assignment of TRBD1 cannot be checked, as there is no DNA. The germline V gene has CDR1 SGHDT and CDR2 YYEEEE. This CDR3 is 14 amino acids long. CDR3 protein: CASSRTGAFYEQYF.

The V call is TRBV13, the J call TRBJ2-5; the TRBD2 assignment by TCRdb is unverifiable without DNA. Per germline, CDR1 PRHDT and CDR2 FYEKMQ (reference sequence). The CDR3 has 17 amino acids. Here the CDR3 reads CASSLLVAGASQETQYF. Complete variable domain (other parts from reference TRBV13 and TRBJ2-5): AAGVIQSPRHLIKEKRETATLKCYPIPRHDTVYWYQQGPGQDPQFLISFYEKMQSDKGSIPDRFSAQQFSDYHSELNMSSLELGDSALYFCASSLLVAGASQETQYFGPGTRLLVL.

This chain uses TRBV7-3 with TRBJ2-5; TCRdb gives TRBD1 as the D gene, but with no DNA this cannot be confirmed. The V gene's germline CDR1 is SGHTA and CDR2 FQGTGA. The CDR3 sequence is 15 residues long. CDR3 protein: CASSLRGQGGETQYF.

V and J are TRBV20-1 and TRBJ2-6; the D gene TCRdb calls, TRBD1, cannot be checked with no DNA. The germline CDR1 and CDR2 sequences are DFQATT and SNEGSKA (reference sequence). The CDR3 length is 17 residues. This CDR3 reads CSARETGGSSGANVLTF.

This chain connects TRBV7-9 to TRBJ2-4. The germline CDR1 and CDR2 sequences are SEHNR and FQNEAQ (reference sequence). The CDR3 totals 15 residues. The CDR3 here is CASSSELGAKNIQYF.

This chain joins TRBV28 and TRBJ2-7; with no DNA, the TCRdb D assignment of TRBD1 cannot be verified. Per the germline V gene, CDR1 is MDHEN and CDR2 is SYDVKM. This CDR3 region has 14 residues. The chain's CDR3 is CASSLGDRDYEQYF.

V is TRBV9 and J is TRBJ1-2; TCRdb's assignment of TRBD1 cannot be checked, as there is no DNA. The germline V gene encodes CDR1 SGDLS and CDR2 YYNGEE. The CDR3 has 13 amino acids. Here the CDR3 reads CASSGDNLYGYTF.

The J gene is TRBJ1-2, the V gene TRBV6-5. CDR1 is MNHEY, CDR2 SVGAGI, per germline. This CDR3 is 15 amino acids long. CDR3 residues: CASSSQIEGSYGYTF.

This chain joins TRBV6-1 and TRBJ2-1; the TCRdb D gene call, TRBD2, has no DNA to confirm it. The germline CDR1 and CDR2 sequences are MNHNS and SASEGT. The CDR3 runs to 15 residues. This CDR3 is CASSSPGLAINEQFF.

V gene TRBV7-3 combines with J gene TRBJ2-3; TCRdb reports TRBD2, a call that lacks DNA to check it against. The germline V gene has CDR1 SGHTA and CDR2 FQGTGA. The CDR3 is made up of 16 amino acids. The CDR3 reads CASSPRPGLSTDTQYF.

The V gene is TRBV7-6, the J gene TRBJ1-2; checking the TCRdb D call of TRBD1 is not possible without DNA. Germline values: CDR1 SGHVS, CDR2 FNYEAQ. This CDR3 region has 15 residues. CDR3 loop: CASSSGTGLPHGYTF.

The gene calls are TRBV6-5 and TRBJ2-2; TCRdb reports TRBD2, a call that lacks DNA to check it against. The germline V gene encodes CDR1 MNHEY and CDR2 SVGAGI. The CDR3 length is 17 residues. The CDR3 loop reads CASSYLSGGYNTGELFF.